This TCR beta chain was found in a study of human T cells and chemical hapten exposure. Study at large: Patients additionally received therapeutic doses of diphenylcyclopropenone on the scalp once a week, and this continued throughout the approximately 26-week study.

Each CDR3 protein is one row after TCRdb ran MiXCR on the RACE reads. Seen here are a few hundred thousand distinct CDR3 sequences, roughly 6% observed once, and the top ten hold about 8.2%. Study results and limitations: Compared with pre-sensitization or healthy control sets, expanded TCRs clustered more.

Time point reported: pre-sensitization, week 0. Treatment described: therapeutic diphenylcyclopropenone sensitization with weekly scalp DPC. This clonotype came up many times. Its antigen is undetermined. The CDR3 runs to 15 residues. Trimming pared 6 bases from V and 0 bases from J, leaving 13 bases between. Germline assignment: CDR1 SGHRS and CDR2 YFSETQ. This sequence was found in a woman under 30 with alopecia areata. Some clones in this sample may be carry-over from other donors' samples. The V gene is TRBV5-1, the J gene TRBJ1-3, with D possibly TRBD1 on 5 matching bases. The sequencing used whole blood, collected in connection with sensitization to the hapten diphenylcyclopropenone (DPC). The CDR3 nucleotides are TGCGCCAGCACCCCCGACAGCACCTCTGGAAACACCATATATTTT. Translating gives CASTPDSTSGNTIYF.